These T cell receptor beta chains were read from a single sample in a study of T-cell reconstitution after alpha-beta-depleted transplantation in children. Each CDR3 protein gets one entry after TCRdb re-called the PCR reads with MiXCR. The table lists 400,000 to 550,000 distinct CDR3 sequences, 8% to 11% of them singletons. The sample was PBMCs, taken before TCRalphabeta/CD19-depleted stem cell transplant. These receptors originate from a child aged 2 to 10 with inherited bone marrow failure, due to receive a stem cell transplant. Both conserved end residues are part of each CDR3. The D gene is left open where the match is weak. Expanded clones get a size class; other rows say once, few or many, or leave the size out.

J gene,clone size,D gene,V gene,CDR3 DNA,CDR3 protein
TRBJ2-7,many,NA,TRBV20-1,TGCAGTGCTAGAGTTGGGGGGGCTCTCCAGGAGCAGTACTTC,CSARVGGALQEQYF
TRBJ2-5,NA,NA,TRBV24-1,TGTGCCACCAGTGACCTCCCGGGACTTGCTAAGCCCCAGTACTTC,CATSDLPGLAKPQYF
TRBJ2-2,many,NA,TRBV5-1,TGCGCCAGCAGCTCCGGGACTTTTGCGAACACCGGGGAGCTGTTTTTT,CASSSGTFANTGELFF
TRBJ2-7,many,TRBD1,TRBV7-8,TGTGCCAGCAGCCAAAAAGCGGACAGGGACTCCTACGAGCAGTACTTC,CASSQKADRDSYEQYF
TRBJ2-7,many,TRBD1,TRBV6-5,TGTGCCAGCAGTTACTCTTGGACAGGGGGCTACGAGCAGTACTTC,CASSYSWTGGYEQYF
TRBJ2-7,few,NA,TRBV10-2,TGCGCCAGCAGTGAGTCCGGCAGGGGGGGCTCCTACGAGCAGTACTTC,CASSESGRGGSYEQYF
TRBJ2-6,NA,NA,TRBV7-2,TGTGCCAGCAGCTTAGAAGTCTCTGAGGCCAACGTCCTGACTTTC,CASSLEVSEANVLTF
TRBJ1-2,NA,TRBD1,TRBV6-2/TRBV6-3,TGTGCCAGCAGTTACCGCAGGACAGGGGCCGTCTATGGCTACACCTTC,CASSYRRTGAVYGYTF
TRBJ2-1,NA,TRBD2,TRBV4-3,TGCGCCAGCAGCTTTCAGGTCCCGGGACTAGCGGGAGACCGGAATGAGCAGTTCTTC,CASSFQVPGLAGDRNEQFF
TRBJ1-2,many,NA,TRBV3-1,TGTGCCAGCCGATCGGACAGAAACTATGGCTACACCTTC,CASRSDRNYGYTF
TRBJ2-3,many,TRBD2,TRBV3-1,TGTGCCAGCAGCCAAGGGGGGGGTTGGGCGAAACTATTCTTGGATACGCAGTATTTT,CASSQGGGWAKLFLDTQYF
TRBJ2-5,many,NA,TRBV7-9,TGTGCCAGCAGCTTACTTCATATCCAAGAGACCCAGTACTTC,CASSLLHIQETQYF
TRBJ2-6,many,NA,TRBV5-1,TGCGCCAGCAGCTTGCCCGATTCTGGGGCCAACGTCCTGACTTTC,CASSLPDSGANVLTF
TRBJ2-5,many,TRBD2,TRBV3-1,TGTGCCAGCAGCCAAGGGACTAGCGGGAGGGGAGAGACCCAGTACTTC,CASSQGTSGRGETQYF
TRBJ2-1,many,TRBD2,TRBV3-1,TGTGCCAGCAGACCTCGGGAGGGCCCTTACAATGAGCAGTTCTTC,CASRPREGPYNEQFF
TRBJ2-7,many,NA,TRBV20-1,TGCAGTGCACTCTCTAGTCGGCCGGGGACCTACGAGCAGTACTTC,CSALSSRPGTYEQYF
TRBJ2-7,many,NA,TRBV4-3,TGCGCCAGCGGACACTTGCTCTGGAACGAGCAGTACTTC,CASGHLLWNEQYF
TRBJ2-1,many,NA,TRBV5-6,TGTGCCAGCAGCTTGCGCGCTAGCTCTCGAAGGGTTGATGAGCAGTTCTTC,CASSLRASSRRVDEQFF
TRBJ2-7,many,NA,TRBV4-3,TGCGCCAGCAGCCAAGATTGGGGCTCCTACGAGCAGTACTTC,CASSQDWGSYEQYF
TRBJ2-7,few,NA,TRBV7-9,TGTGCCAGCAGCTCTTCTGGCGGTAGGAAGGCTGTCGAGCAGTACTTC,CASSSSGGRKAVEQYF
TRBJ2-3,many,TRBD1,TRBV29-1,TGCAGCGTTTCGGCGGGACAGGGGCCAGATACGCAGTATTTT,CSVSAGQGPDTQYF
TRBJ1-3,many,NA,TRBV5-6,TGTGCCAGCAGCCGGGTTAACTCTGGAAACACCATATATTTT,CASSRVNSGNTIYF